This entry lists 29 T cell receptor beta chains sequenced from one sample in a study of beta chain features in type 1 diabetes. The study, taken as a whole, reports: The study found moderately but significantly shorter TCRB CDR3s in all four CD4+ subsets of Type 1 diabetes patients.

Every isolated RNA sample was fully reverse transcribed, so sequencing captured expressed TCRB transcripts. The protocol was immunoSEQ multiplex PCR, while the TCRdb copy is restricted to in-frame clones and leaves out a portion. The sample has 300,000 to 450,000 clones, around 12% seen once. Their antigens are not known. Specimen: naive CD4+ T cells from blood. The receptors were sampled from a woman aged 18-30 years with type 1 diabetes.

Notes on this clone: The junction departs from germline at one end; a sequencing error may be responsible. This chain uses TRBV7-2 with TRBJ1-4, with D perhaps matching TRBD1 (6 bases). The CDR3 extends over 16 amino acids. The V gene's germline CDR1 is SGHTA and CDR2 FQGNSA. The CDR3 sequence is CASSPRTALTNGKLFF. The DNA of the CDR3 is TGTGCCAGCAGCCCGCGGACAGCATTAACTAATGGAAAACTGTTTTTT. The variable domain in full, with the rest retrieved from reference TRBV7-2 and TRBJ1-4, is GAGVSQSPSNKVTEKGKDVELRCDPISGHTALYWYRQSLGQGLEFLIYFQGNSAPDKSGLPSDRFSAERTGGSVSTLTIQRTQQEDSAVYLCASSPRTALTNGKLFFGSGTQLSVL.

There are a few counts of this clone. This chain uses TRBV7-9 with TRBJ2-3; D possibly corresponds to TRBD2 (6 bases). CDR1 is SEHNR and CDR2 is FQNEAQ in the germline V gene (reference sequence). This CDR3 contains 15 residues. V lost 6 bases to trimming and J lost 10 bases, with 23 bases between them. DNA for the CDR3: TGTGCCAGCAGACCGGGACTTCCCCTCCCAGAGGCGCAGTATTTT. Protein product: CASRPGLPLPEAQYF.

This clone was seen a handful of times. V is TRBV9 and J is TRBJ1-5; D might be TRBD1 (5 bases). The CDR3 has 15 amino acids. V was cut by 4 bases and J by 0 bases, with 11 bases left in between. The germline CDR1 and CDR2 sequences are SGDLS and YYNGEE. The CDR3 bases are TGTGCCAGCAGCCCTGACAGCCATAGCAATCAGCCCCAGCATTTT. It yields the protein CASSPDSHSNQPQHF.

This clone was counted once. The V call is TRBV5-1, the J call TRBJ2-3, with 9 bases identical to TRBD1. With 3 bases clipped from V and 6 bases from J, the junction kept 5 bases outside the gene matches. In germline, CDR1 is SGHRS, CDR2 YFSETQ. The CDR3 extends over 14 amino acids. As DNA, the CDR3 is TGCGCCAGCAGCTCCGGACAGGGGAGGGATACGCAGTATTTT. Protein sequence: CASSSGQGRDTQYF.

This clone was seen more than once but under ten times. The J gene is TRBJ2-5, the V gene TRBV27, with TRBD2 matching 11 bases. CDR3 length: 16 residues. J gave up 2 bases and V 6 bases, and 8 bases lay outside the gene matches. Germline lookup yields CDR1 MNHEY and CDR2 SMNVEV (reference sequence). CDR3 residues: CASRPRTSGGQETQYF. The DNA of the CDR3 is TGTGCCAGCAGACCAAGAACTAGCGGGGGACAAGAGACCCAGTACTTC.

On this clone: The identical CDR3 is also encoded by other nucleotide sequences in the sample. The chain combines TRBV4-3 with TRBJ2-3, with D unresolved. Germline lookup yields CDR1 LGHNA and CDR2 YSLEER. There are 13 residues in the CDR3. Trimming removed 1 base at V and 3 bases at J, with 5 bases between. CDR3: CASSQAVTDTQYF. CDR3 nucleotides: TGCGCCAGCAGCCAAGCCGTTACAGATACGCAGTATTTT.

The chain joins TRBV6-5 to TRBJ1-2; D call uncertain. Germline V gene data show CDR1 as MNHEY and CDR2 as SVGAGI. The CDR3 is 13 amino acids. Trimming left V 4 bases short and J 5 bases short, with 11 bases between. CDR3 amino acids: CASSLARSYGYTF. CDR3 DNA: TGTGCCAGCAGTTTAGCTCGATCTTATGGCTACACCTTC.

This clone was counted only a few times. The chain uses TRBV11-2 and TRBJ2-5; TRBD2 is a possible D gene (5 bases). There are 13 residues in the CDR3. Germline V gene lookup returns CDR1 SGHAT and CDR2 FQNNGV. V lost 5 bases to trimming and J lost 5 bases, with 12 bases between them. CDR3 nucleotides: TGTGCCAGCAGCCCTTCGGGGTATGAGACCCAGTACTTC. Its translation is CASSPSGYETQYF.

This clone was detected only a few times. The chain couples TRBV2 to TRBJ1-5; D is unclear. The CDR3 contains 11 residues. Germline lookup yields CDR1 SNHLY and CDR2 FYNNEI. The V gene lost 6 bases and the J gene lost 9 bases, with 9 bases spanning the gap. The CDR3 loop is CASRKEGPQHF. As DNA, the CDR3 is TGTGCCAGCAGGAAGGAGGGGCCCCAGCATTTT.

This clone was observed a few times. DNA for the CDR3: TGCGCCAGCAGCCAAGGGGTCAACAGGGATGGCTACACCTTC. Its protein is CASSQGVNRDGYTF. The chain links TRBV4-1 to TRBJ1-2; perhaps TRBD1 as D (6 bases). Trimming stripped 1 base from V and 6 bases from J, with 12 bases between. CDR1 MGHRA and CDR2 YSYEKL come from the germline V gene. This CDR3 comprises 14 residues.

This clone was recorded a few times. The chain is built from TRBV6-4 and TRBJ1-1, with 11 bases fitting TRBD1. The length of the CDR3 is 14 residues. The V gene's germline CDR1 is MRHNA and CDR2 SNTAGT. The ends lost 2 bases at V and 7 bases at J; junction bases unmatched: 3. This CDR3 reads CASSDRGQGGEAFF. CDR3 DNA sequence: TGTGCCAGCAGTGACCGGGGACAGGGGGGTGAAGCTTTCTTT.

This clone showed up just a few times. This rearrangement joins TRBV30 to TRBJ1-5, with D possibly being TRBD1 (6 bases). The ends were cut back, 3 bases at V and 16 bases at J, with 19 bases in the middle. Per the germline V gene, CDR1 is GTSNPN and CDR2 is SVGIG (reference sequence). The CDR3 contains 12 residues. DNA for the CDR3: TGTGCCTGGAGCAGTGGAGGTGGGGGCAATCATTTT. As protein: CAWSSGGGGNHF.

There are a few counts of this clone. The chain joins TRBV7-2 to TRBJ1-4, with TRBD1 as a possible D gene (5 bases). The germline CDR1 and CDR2 sequences are SGHTA and FQGNSA. Trimming shortened V by 1 base and J by 7 bases, and 13 bases separated the two germline ends. The CDR3 sequence is 15 residues long. Written as DNA, the CDR3 is TGTGCCAGCAGCTTAGAGGGGTTGGAGGGTGAAAAACTGTTTTTT. Encoded protein: CASSLEGLEGEKLFF.

In nucleotides, the CDR3 is TGTGCCAGCTCACCGAGCGTGTATGAGCAGTTCTTC. Translating it yields CASSPSVYEQFF. The chain combines TRBV18 with TRBJ2-1; no firm D call. This CDR3 is 12 amino acids long. In germline, CDR1 is KGHSH, CDR2 LQKENI. V shed 3 bases and J shed 8 bases, with 8 bases lying between them.

This clone was counted a few times. The rearrangement joins TRBV28 to TRBJ2-6; D not certain. This CDR3 spans 12 amino acids. The ends were cut back, 6 bases at V and 7 bases at J, with 7 bases in the middle. Per the germline V gene, CDR1 is MDHEN and CDR2 is SYDVKM. The CDR3, as DNA: TGTGCCAGCAGGCTGGCTGCCAACGTCCTGACTTTC. Translated: CASRLAANVLTF.

Only a few counts were recorded for this clone. The V call is TRBV5-1, the J call TRBJ2-5, with TRBD2 matching 12 bases. V lost 4 bases to trimming and J lost 2 bases; unmatched junction nucleotides: 9. Germline V gene data show CDR1 as SGHRS and CDR2 as YFSETQ. This CDR3 region has 17 residues. In DNA form, the CDR3 reads TGCGCCAGCAGCCTCTTGACTAGCGGGGGCCTACAAGAGACCCAGTACTTC. This translates into CASSLLTSGGLQETQYF.

This clone was counted a few times. The chain combines TRBV11-3 with TRBJ2-1; TRBD1 matches 7 bases. CDR3 size: 17 residues. CDR1 is SGHNT and CDR2 is YENEEA in the germline V gene. The junction had 16 bases not matched to a gene; V was cut back by 1 base and J by 10 bases. The CDR3 DNA sequence: TGTGCCAGCAGCTTAGCAGGGGGTAGGGCAGGCGTTGAGGAGCAGTTCTTC. Translating gives CASSLAGGRAGVEEQFF.

This chain uses TRBV11-2 with TRBJ2-3, with D hard to call. Trimming pared 1 base from V and 0 bases from J, leaving 8 bases between. This CDR3 spans 15 amino acids. Germline lookup yields CDR1 SGHAT and CDR2 FQNNGV. As DNA, the CDR3 is TGTGCCAGCAGCTTAGTAGGCGGTAGCACAGATACGCAGTATTTT. Translation gives CASSLVGGSTDTQYF.

This clone has more than one count but fewer than ten. The V and J genes are TRBV7-7 and TRBJ2-3; TRBD1 aligns across 8 bases. The CDR3 has 15 amino acids. V trimming: 6 bases; J trimming: 2 bases; junction bases outside the gene matches: 7. Germline CDR1 and CDR2: SSHAT and FNYEAQ (reference sequence). The CDR3 region is CASSLGQASTDTQYF. DNA of the CDR3: TGTGCCAGCAGTCTGGGACAGGCTTCCACAGATACGCAGTATTTT.

The CDR3 loop reads CASSLRQGSGSEQFF. DNA of the CDR3: TGTGCCAGCAGCTTAAGGCAGGGATCGGGTAGTGAGCAGTTCTTC. This sequence joins TRBV7-3 and TRBJ2-1; a possible D gene is TRBD1 (5 bases). Per the germline V gene, CDR1 is SGHTA and CDR2 is FQGTGA. V shed 1 base and J shed 9 bases, with 16 bases lying between them. This CDR3 contains 15 residues.

This clone occurred a few times. The rearrangement joins TRBV4-2 to TRBJ2-2, with 11 bases that match TRBD2. Germline lookup yields CDR1 LGHNA and CDR2 YNFKEQ. V was clipped by 4 bases and J by 10 bases; unmatched bases: 17. This CDR3 is built from 18 residues. This CDR3 is CASSLGRRSGRALEELFF. The CDR3 nucleotides are TGTGCCAGCAGCCTGGGGCGGCGTAGCGGGAGGGCCCTCGAGGAGCTGTTTTTT.

The chain recombines TRBV29-1 with TRBJ1-1; 9 bases map to TRBD1. Trimming at V came to 6 bases and at J to 3 bases, leaving 8 bases not matched to a gene. Germline V gene data show CDR1 as SQVTM and CDR2 as ANQGSEA. The CDR3 is made up of 14 amino acids. The CDR3 coding sequence is TGCAGCGTGCACCGGGACAGGGAGGACACTGAAGCTTTCTTT. It translates to CSVHRDREDTEAFF.

In its sample, this clone was seen a few times. CDR3 bases: TGTGCCAGCAGCTTGCGAAACATTCAGTACTTC. It codes for CASSLRNIQYF. The V gene is TRBV5-6, the J gene TRBJ2-4; D is uncertain. The CDR3 totals 11 residues. Germline CDR1 SGHDT, CDR2 YYEEEE. V lost 1 base and J 6 bases, leaving 2 bases between the germline ends.

The chain employs TRBV5-1 and TRBJ1-1; a weak D match, TRBD1 (5 bases). From germline, CDR1 is SGHRS and CDR2 YFSETQ. This CDR3 is 15 amino acids long. Trimming cost V 3 bases and J 1 base, with 13 bases left between them. CDR3 DNA: TGCGCCAGCAGCTCCACCCGCGGGGGGAACACTGAAGCTTTCTTT. It specifies CASSSTRGGNTEAFF.

V gene TRBV9 combines with J gene TRBJ1-4, with D perhaps TRBD1 (6 bases). V was shortened by 4 bases and J by 3 bases, with 10 bases between the two germline ends. Germline V gene sequence: CDR1 SGDLS, CDR2 YYNGEE. The CDR3 is 14 residues long. CDR3 nucleotide sequence: TGTGCCAGCAGCCCAGGACAGTCTAATGAAAAACTGTTTTTT. It specifies CASSPGQSNEKLFF.

V gene TRBV5-6 combines with J gene TRBJ2-2; D might be TRBD1 (6 bases). Germline lookup yields CDR1 SGHDT and CDR2 YYEEEE. This CDR3 has 16 amino acids. V was clipped by 4 bases and J by 4 bases, with 17 bases between them. The CDR3 protein is CASSPRVGASTGELFF. The CDR3 coding sequence is TGTGCCAGCAGCCCTCGGGTGGGGGCGAGCACCGGGGAGCTGTTTTTT.

This clone was seen ten or more times. The chain employs TRBV23-1 and TRBJ1-4; D uncertain. TRBV23-1 is sorted into the ORF group, with uncertain function. Trimming stripped 6 bases from V and 8 bases from J, with 4 bases between. The CDR3 totals 10 residues. Here the CDR3 DNA reads TGCGCCAGCAGCCTCGAAAAACTGTTTTTT. It encodes CASSLEKLFF.

This clone was seen only a few times. This chain uses TRBV28 with TRBJ2-1; a weak D match, TRBD1 (5 bases). CDR1 and CDR2 (germline): MDHEN, SYDVKM. The CDR3 is made up of 15 amino acids. Deletions cut 7 bases from V and 0 bases from J, with 13 bases between. The CDR3 nucleotides are TGTGCCAGCACCATGGGGCAGAGCTCCTACAATGAGCAGTTCTTC. Protein: CASTMGQSSYNEQFF.

In its sample, this clone was seen a few times. This chain uses TRBV5-4 with TRBJ2-7; 13 bases are a match to TRBD2. V lost 3 bases, J lost 0 bases, and 12 bases stayed unmatched. The CDR3 has 19 amino acids. Germline CDR1 reads SGHNT; CDR2 reads YYREEE (reference sequence). The CDR3 region has the DNA TGTGCCAGCAGCTGGCCGGGACTAGCGGGGTTACCTTCCTCCTACGAGCAGTACTTC. Translation: CASSWPGLAGLPSSYEQYF.